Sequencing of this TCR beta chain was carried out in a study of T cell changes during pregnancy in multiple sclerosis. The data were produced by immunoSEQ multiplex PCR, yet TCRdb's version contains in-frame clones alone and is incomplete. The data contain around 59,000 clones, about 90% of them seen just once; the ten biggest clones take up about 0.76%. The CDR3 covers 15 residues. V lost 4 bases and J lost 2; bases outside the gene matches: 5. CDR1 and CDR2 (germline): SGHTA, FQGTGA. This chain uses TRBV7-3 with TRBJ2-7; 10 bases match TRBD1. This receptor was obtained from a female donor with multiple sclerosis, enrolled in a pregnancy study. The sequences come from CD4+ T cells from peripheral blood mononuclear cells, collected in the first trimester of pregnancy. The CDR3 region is CASSSWDRGTYEQYF. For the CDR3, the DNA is TGTGCCAGCAGCTCTTGGGACAGGGGAACCTACGAGCAGTACTTC.